Listed here are 20 T cell receptor beta chains from one sample, sequenced in a study of shared clonotypes between healthy human individuals (dated by TCRdb to about 2020). The library came from the immunoSEQ multiplex PCR assay. Entries here come from immuneACCESS through TCRdb and include only in-frame sequences with V and J called. Some clones fail to appear in such tables; in the studies checked, an unresolved V gene covers under half of the shortfall, and the cause of the remainder is unknown. The sample includes some 2,400,000 clones, with roughly 95% observed a single time. The top ten constitute 0.13% of the sample. Sequencing was carried out using naive CD4+ T cells sorted from blood. The intended sense of this specimen's cell subset or site label: CD45RA+ positively selected. Every receptor here comes from a man younger than 35 in good health.

The chain combines TRBV7-3 with TRBJ1-5; no reliable D call. The germline CDR1 and CDR2 sequences are SGHTA and FQGTGA. The V gene lost 2 bases and the J gene lost 4 bases, with 6 bases spanning the gap. The CDR3 covers 13 residues. CDR3: CASSLGENQPQHF. CDR3 nucleotides: TGTGCCAGCAGCTTAGGGGAGAATCAGCCCCAGCATTTT.

The chain uses TRBV29-1 and TRBJ1-4, with 8 bases identical to TRBD1. In germline, CDR1 is SQVTM, CDR2 ANQGSEA. The CDR3 runs 13 residues. With 2 bases clipped from V and 10 bases from J, the junction kept 6 bases outside the gene matches. The CDR3 loop is CSVERQGLGKLFF. The CDR3 coding sequence is TGCAGCGTTGAAAGACAGGGGCTTGGAAAACTGTTTTTT.

The chain recombines TRBV28 with TRBJ2-7; D is perhaps TRBD2 (6 bases). This CDR3 comprises 15 residues. Trimming took off 6 bases at V and 1 base at J, with 16 bases between the two ends. The germline gives CDR1 MDHEN, CDR2 SYDVKM. The CDR3 region has the DNA TGTGCCAGCAGCCGGATTATGGGACTTTCCTACGAGCAGTACTTC. It is translated as CASSRIMGLSYEQYF.

CDR3 nucleotides: TGTGCCTGGAGTGTCGGGGGATGGGCAGATACGCAGTATTTT. Translated, it gives CAWSVGGWADTQYF. This chain joins TRBV30 and TRBJ2-3; a possible D gene is TRBD2 (6 bases). CDR1 and CDR2 from the germline V gene are GTSNPN and SVGIG (reference sequence). This CDR3 is 14 amino acids long. V was cut by 0 bases and J by 4 bases, with 11 bases left in between.

The chain joins TRBV7-2 to TRBJ2-7, with 9 bases aligning to TRBD1. Trimming cost V 6 bases and J 2 bases; bases outside gene matches: 8. The germline gives CDR1 SGHTA, CDR2 FQGNSA. CDR3 length equals 15 residues. The CDR3 protein is CASRSGGQGPYEQYF. The DNA of the CDR3 is TGTGCCAGCAGAAGTGGGGGACAGGGCCCCTACGAGCAGTACTTC.

This clone was seen only once. The rearrangement links TRBV15 to TRBJ2-3; D may be TRBD2 (5 bases). The CDR3 runs 16 residues. Trimming cost V 0 bases and J 7 bases, with 17 bases left between them. Germline CDR1 is LNHNV and CDR2 is YYDKDF (reference sequence). The CDR3 DNA sequence: TGTGCCACCAGCAGAGATTTCGGGGAGCAGAAGAATACGCAGTATTTT. It is translated as CATSRDFGEQKNTQYF.

This clone was seen more than once but under ten times. The V and J genes are TRBV9 and TRBJ2-1, with a weak D call TRBD2 (6 bases). The CDR3 loop spans 15 amino acids. The V gene lost 0 bases and the J gene lost 10 bases, with 17 bases spanning the gap. Germline CDR1 reads SGDLS; CDR2 reads YYNGEE. Written as DNA, the CDR3 is TGTGCCAGCAGCGTAGCAAGCGGGCAACTTAGCGAGCAGTTCTTC. It specifies CASSVASGQLSEQFF. Full variable domain (rest looked up from reference TRBV9 and TRBJ2-1): DSGVTQTPKHLITATGQRVTLRCSPRSGDLSVYWYQQSLDQGLQFLIQYYNGEERAKGNILERFSAQQFPDLHSELNLSSLELGDSALYFCASSVASGQLSEQFFGPGTRLTVL.

The rearrangement links TRBV4-1 to TRBJ1-2, with D maybe TRBD1 (5 bases). The V and J ends lost 0 bases and 0 bases respectively, with 14 bases between them. Germline lookup yields CDR1 MGHRA and CDR2 YSYEKL. The CDR3 runs 17 residues. The CDR3: CASSQDWTQPTNYGYTF. In DNA form, the CDR3 reads TGCGCCAGCAGCCAAGACTGGACACAGCCGACTAACTATGGCTACACCTTC.

The rearrangement joins TRBV9 to TRBJ2-1, with D possibly being TRBD2 (5 bases). Germline lookup yields CDR1 SGDLS and CDR2 YYNGEE. The V and J ends lost 0 bases and 7 bases respectively, with 14 bases between them. There are 15 residues in the CDR3. Here the CDR3 DNA reads TGTGCCAGCAGCGTAGTAACGGGAAATTGGAATGAGCAGTTCTTC. Translation: CASSVVTGNWNEQFF.

In regard to this clone: This sample also contains other DNA sequences that code for the same CDR3. This sequence joins TRBV6-1 and TRBJ1-3; perhaps TRBD1 as D (6 bases). This CDR3 spans 16 amino acids. V dropped 3 bases and J dropped 0 bases, with 12 bases sitting between them. CDR1 and CDR2 (germline): MNHNS, SASEGT. For the CDR3, the DNA is TGTGCCAGCAGTGAGGCCGGGACAACCTCTGGAAACACCATATATTTT. Translated, it gives CASSEAGTTSGNTIYF.

This sequence joins TRBV19 and TRBJ2-2; the match to TRBD1 covers 7 bases. V trimming: 4 bases; J trimming: 3 bases; junction bases outside the gene matches: 5. CDR3 size: 15 residues. Germline V gives CDR1 LNHDA, CDR2 SQIVND (reference sequence). The CDR3 sequence: CASSSRDRDTGELFF. The CDR3 DNA follows: TGTGCCAGTAGTAGCCGTGACAGGGACACCGGGGAGCTGTTTTTT.

The chain couples TRBV5-1 to TRBJ1-2; 8 nucleotides agree with TRBD1. CDR1 SGHRS and CDR2 YFSETQ come from the germline V gene. Germline trimming cut 0 bases from V and 3 bases from J; bases unmatched to any gene: 13. The CDR3 has 18 amino acids. The chain's CDR3 is CASSLAGTGTLGDYGYTF. CDR3 DNA: TGCGCCAGCAGCTTGGCCGGGACAGGAACATTGGGGGACTATGGCTACACCTTC.

The V and J genes are TRBV7-9 and TRBJ2-5; D is perhaps TRBD1 (6 bases). Germline values: CDR1 SEHNR, CDR2 FQNEAQ (reference sequence). This CDR3 has 15 residues. V gave up 5 bases and J gave up 3 bases, with 16 bases separating them. CDR3: CASSPGDRLEETQYF. The CDR3 DNA reads as TGTGCCAGCAGCCCAGGGGATCGACTGGAAGAGACCCAGTACTTC. The full variable domain, in which reference TRBV7-9 and TRBJ2-5 provide the parts outside the CDR3, is DTGVSQNPRHKITKRGQNVTFRCDPISEHNRLYWYRQTLGQGPEFLTYFQNEAQLEKSRLLSDRFSAERPKGSFSTLEIQRTEQGDSAMYLCASSPGDRLEETQYFGPGTRLLVL.

Remarks on this clone: In the same sample, other DNA sequences code for this CDR3. The gene calls are TRBV30 and TRBJ1-3; D is uncertain. Trimming removed 0 bases at V and 4 bases at J, with 7 bases between. Germline CDR1 GTSNPN, CDR2 SVGIG (reference sequence). The CDR3 is 13 residues long. CDR3 residues: CAWSVLAGNTIYF. The CDR3 nucleotides are TGTGCCTGGAGTGTACTAGCCGGAAACACCATATATTTT.

As for this clone: This CDR3 is also generated by other DNA sequences in the sample. The chain links TRBV6-5 to TRBJ2-1; possible D gene TRBD2, 5 bases. CDR1 is MNHEY and CDR2 is SVGAGI in the germline V gene. The CDR3 has 14 residues. With 10 bases removed from V and 1 base from J, the gap between germline ends came to 14 bases. CDR3 in DNA: TGTGCCACCCGAGGAGGTAATTCCTACAATGAGCAGTTCTTC. Encoded protein: CATRGGNSYNEQFF.

A note on this clone: Other DNA sequences of this sample code for an identical CDR3. The CDR3 reads CAISLAGGPYEQYF. The CDR3 bases are TGTGCCATCAGCTTAGCGGGAGGGCCGTACGAGCAGTACTTC. V is TRBV10-3 and J is TRBJ2-7; TRBD2 agrees at 11 bases. Trimming took 6 bases from V and 4 from J; bases not matched to a gene: 5. From germline, CDR1 is ENHRY and CDR2 SYGVKD. This CDR3 contains 14 residues.

The chain carries TRBV5-4 and TRBJ1-5; D is unclear. The CDR3 length is 12 residues. Trimming pared 4 bases from V and 3 bases from J, leaving 5 bases between. Germline lookup yields CDR1 SGHNT and CDR2 YYREEE (reference sequence). The CDR3 loop reads CASSDLNQPQHF. Here the CDR3 DNA reads TGTGCCAGCAGCGACCTCAATCAGCCCCAGCATTTT.

V gene TRBV6-6 combines with J gene TRBJ1-5, with 8 bases aligning to TRBD1. The CDR3 covers 15 residues. Germline V gives CDR1 MNHNY, CDR2 SVGAGI (reference sequence). After removal of 6 bases from V and 6 bases from J, the junction contained 10 bases not matched to a gene. The CDR3 sequence: CASSPTRQGLQPQHF. The CDR3 DNA reads TGTGCCAGCAGCCCCACCCGACAGGGGCTTCAGCCCCAGCATTTT.

The chain joins TRBV28 to TRBJ2-7; TRBD1 matches 8 bases. Germline loops: CDR1 MDHEN, CDR2 SYDVKM. This CDR3 has 14 amino acids. V was clipped by 10 bases and J by 1 base; unmatched bases: 9. The CDR3 nucleotides read TGTGCCACTTCGGGGACAGGCGATTCCTACGAGCAGTACTTC. This translates into CATSGTGDSYEQYF.

Comments on this clone: One end of the junction does not line up with germline, which may come from a read error. The rearrangement links TRBV3-1 (or the pseudogene TRBV3-2) to TRBJ1-5, with D unclear. CDR1 and CDR2 from the germline V gene are LGHDT and YNNKEL (reference sequence). This CDR3 has 9 residues. CDR3 in DNA: TGTGCCAGCACTCAGCCCCAGCATTTT. Translating gives CASTQPQHF.